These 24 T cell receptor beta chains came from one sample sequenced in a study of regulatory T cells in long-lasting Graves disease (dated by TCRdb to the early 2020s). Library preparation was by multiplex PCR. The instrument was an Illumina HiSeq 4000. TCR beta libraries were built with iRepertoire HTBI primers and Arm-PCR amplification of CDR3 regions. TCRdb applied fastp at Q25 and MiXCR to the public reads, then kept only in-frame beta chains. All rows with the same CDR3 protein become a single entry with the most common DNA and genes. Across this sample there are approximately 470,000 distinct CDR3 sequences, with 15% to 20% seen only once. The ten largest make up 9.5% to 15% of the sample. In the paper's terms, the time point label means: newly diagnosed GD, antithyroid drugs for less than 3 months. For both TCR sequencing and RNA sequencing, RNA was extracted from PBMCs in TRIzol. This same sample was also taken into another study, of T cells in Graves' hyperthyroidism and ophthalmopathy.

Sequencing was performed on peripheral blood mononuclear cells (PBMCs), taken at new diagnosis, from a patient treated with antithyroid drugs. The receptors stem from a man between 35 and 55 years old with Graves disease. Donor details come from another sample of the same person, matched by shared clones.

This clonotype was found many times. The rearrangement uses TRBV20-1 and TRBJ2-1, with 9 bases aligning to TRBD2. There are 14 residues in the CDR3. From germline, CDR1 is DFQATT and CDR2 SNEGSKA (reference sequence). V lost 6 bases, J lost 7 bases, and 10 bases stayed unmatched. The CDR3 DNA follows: TGCAGTGCCGGAGCCGCGGGAGGGGTTAATGAGCAGTTCTTC. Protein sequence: CSAGAAGGVNEQFF.

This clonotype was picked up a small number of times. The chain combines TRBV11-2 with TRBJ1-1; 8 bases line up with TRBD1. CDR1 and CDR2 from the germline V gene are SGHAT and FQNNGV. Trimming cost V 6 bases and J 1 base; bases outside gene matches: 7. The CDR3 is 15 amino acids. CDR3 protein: CASSYSGGRNTEAFF. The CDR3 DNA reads TGTGCCAGCAGTTACTCAGGGGGCAGGAACACTGAAGCTTTCTTT.

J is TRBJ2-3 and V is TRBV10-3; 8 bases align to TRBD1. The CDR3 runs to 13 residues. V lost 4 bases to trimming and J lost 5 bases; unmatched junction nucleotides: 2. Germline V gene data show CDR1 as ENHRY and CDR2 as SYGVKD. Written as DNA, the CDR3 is TGTGCCATCAGTGGTACAGGGGGAGATACGCAGTATTTT. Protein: CAISGTGGDTQYF.

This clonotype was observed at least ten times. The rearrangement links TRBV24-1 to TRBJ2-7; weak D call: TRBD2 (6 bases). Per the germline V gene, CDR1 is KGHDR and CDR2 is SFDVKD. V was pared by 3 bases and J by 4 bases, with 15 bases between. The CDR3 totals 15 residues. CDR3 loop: CATSDPRGSGYEQYF. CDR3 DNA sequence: TGTGCCACCAGTGATCCCCGAGGGAGCGGGTACGAGCAGTACTTC.

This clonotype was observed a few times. The CDR3 spells CASSPTDSPNQPQHF. CDR3 in DNA: TGTGCCAGCAGTCCGACTGACAGCCCCAATCAGCCCCAGCATTTT. This chain connects TRBV28 to TRBJ1-5, with a weak D call TRBD1 (5 bases). The ends were cut back, 5 bases at V and 3 bases at J, with 14 bases in the middle. The CDR3 has 15 residues. From germline, CDR1 is MDHEN and CDR2 SYDVKM.

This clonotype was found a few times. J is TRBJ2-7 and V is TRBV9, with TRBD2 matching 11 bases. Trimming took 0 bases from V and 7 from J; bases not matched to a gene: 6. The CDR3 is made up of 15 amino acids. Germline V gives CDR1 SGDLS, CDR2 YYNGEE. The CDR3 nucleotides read TGTGCCAGCAGCGTAGCACTAGCGGGAGATGGGGAGCAGTACTTC. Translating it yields CASSVALAGDGEQYF.

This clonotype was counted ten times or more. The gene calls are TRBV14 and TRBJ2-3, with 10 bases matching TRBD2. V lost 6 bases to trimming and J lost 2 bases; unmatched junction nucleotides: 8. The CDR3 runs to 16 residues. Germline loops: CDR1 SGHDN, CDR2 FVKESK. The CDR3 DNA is TGTGCCAGCAGACCCGGACTAGCGGAGACCACAGATACGCAGTATTTT. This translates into CASRPGLAETTDTQYF.

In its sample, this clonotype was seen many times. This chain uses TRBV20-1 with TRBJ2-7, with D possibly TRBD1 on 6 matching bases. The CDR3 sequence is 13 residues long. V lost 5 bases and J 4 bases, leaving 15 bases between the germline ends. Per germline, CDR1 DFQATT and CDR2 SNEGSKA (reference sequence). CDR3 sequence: CSARGGSSYEQYF. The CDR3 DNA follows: TGCAGTGCTCGAGGGGGTTCGTCTTACGAGCAGTACTTC.

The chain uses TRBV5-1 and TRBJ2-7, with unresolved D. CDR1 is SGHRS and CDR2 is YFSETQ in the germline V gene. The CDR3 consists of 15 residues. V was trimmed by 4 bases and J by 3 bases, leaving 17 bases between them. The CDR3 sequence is CASSANTGPNYEQYF. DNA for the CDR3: TGCGCCAGCAGCGCTAACACCGGGCCTAACTACGAGCAGTACTTC.

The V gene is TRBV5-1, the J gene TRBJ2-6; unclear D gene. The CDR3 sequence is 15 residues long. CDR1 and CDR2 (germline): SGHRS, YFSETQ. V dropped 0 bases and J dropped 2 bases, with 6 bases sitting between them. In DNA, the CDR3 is TGCGCCAGCAGCTTGGATGGGACTGGGGCCAACGTCCTGACTTTC. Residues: CASSLDGTGANVLTF.

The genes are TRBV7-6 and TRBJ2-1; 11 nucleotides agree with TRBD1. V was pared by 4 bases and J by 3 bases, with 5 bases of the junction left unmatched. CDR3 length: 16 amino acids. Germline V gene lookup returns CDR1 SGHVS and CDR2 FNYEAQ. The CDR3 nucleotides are TGTGCCAGCAGCTCAACCGGGACAGGGGGCTACAATGAGCAGTTCTTC. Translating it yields CASSSTGTGGYNEQFF.

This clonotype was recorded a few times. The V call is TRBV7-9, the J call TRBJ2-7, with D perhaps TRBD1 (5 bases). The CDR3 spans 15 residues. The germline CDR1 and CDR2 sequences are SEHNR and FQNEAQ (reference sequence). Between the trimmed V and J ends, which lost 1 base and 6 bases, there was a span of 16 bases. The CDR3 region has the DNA TGTGCCAGCAGCTTAGGTGGCCCGGCAGGGTCCGAGCAGTACTTC. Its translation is CASSLGGPAGSEQYF.

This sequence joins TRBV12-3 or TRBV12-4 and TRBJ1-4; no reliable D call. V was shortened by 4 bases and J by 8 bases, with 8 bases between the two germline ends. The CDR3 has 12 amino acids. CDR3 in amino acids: CASSSPREKLFF. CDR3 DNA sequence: TGTGCCAGCAGTTCCCCGAGGGAAAAACTGTTTTTT.

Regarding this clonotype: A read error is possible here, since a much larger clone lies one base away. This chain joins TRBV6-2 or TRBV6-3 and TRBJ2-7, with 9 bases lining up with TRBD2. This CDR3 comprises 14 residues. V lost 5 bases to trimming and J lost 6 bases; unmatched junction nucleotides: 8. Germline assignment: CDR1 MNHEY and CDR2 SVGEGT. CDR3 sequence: CASSGGAAGGEQYF. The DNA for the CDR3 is TGTGCCAGCAGTGGGGGGGCAGCGGGAGGCGAGCAGTACTTC.

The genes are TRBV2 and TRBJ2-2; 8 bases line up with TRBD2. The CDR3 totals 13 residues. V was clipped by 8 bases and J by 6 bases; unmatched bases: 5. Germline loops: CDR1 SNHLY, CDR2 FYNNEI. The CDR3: CASQREKAGELFF. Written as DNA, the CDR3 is TGTGCCAGCCAGCGGGAGAAGGCCGGGGAGCTGTTTTTT.

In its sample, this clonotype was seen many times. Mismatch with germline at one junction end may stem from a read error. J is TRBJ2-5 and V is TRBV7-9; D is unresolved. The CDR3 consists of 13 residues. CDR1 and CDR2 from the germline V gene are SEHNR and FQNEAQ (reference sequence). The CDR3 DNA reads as TGTGCCAGCAGTTTAGAGGCCCAAGAGACCCAGTACTTC. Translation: CASSLEAQETQYF.

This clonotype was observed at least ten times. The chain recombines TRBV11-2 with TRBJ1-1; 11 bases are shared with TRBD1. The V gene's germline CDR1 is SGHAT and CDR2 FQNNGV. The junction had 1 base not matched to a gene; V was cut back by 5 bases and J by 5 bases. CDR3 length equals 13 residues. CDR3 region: CASSGDRGTEAFF. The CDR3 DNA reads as TGTGCCAGCAGCGGGGACAGGGGGACTGAAGCTTTCTTT.

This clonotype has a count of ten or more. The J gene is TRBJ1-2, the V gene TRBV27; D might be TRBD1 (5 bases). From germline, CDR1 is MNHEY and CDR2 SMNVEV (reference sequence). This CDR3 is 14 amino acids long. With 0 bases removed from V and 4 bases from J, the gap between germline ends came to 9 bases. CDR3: CASSLSFRVYGYTF. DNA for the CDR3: TGTGCCAGCAGTTTATCGTTCAGGGTCTATGGCTACACCTTC.

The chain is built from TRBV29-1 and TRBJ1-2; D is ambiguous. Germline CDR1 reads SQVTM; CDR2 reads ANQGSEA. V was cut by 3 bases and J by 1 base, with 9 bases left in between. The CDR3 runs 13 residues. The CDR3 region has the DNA TGCAGCGTTGAGAGCAACTTTAACTATGGCTACACCTTC. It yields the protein CSVESNFNYGYTF.

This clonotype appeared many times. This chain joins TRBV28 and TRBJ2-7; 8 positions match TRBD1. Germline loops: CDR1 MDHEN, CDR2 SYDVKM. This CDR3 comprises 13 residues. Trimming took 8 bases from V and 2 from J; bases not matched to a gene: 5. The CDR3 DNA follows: TGTGCCAGCGGGGGACAGGCCGCCTACGAGCAGTACTTC. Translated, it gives CASGGQAAYEQYF.

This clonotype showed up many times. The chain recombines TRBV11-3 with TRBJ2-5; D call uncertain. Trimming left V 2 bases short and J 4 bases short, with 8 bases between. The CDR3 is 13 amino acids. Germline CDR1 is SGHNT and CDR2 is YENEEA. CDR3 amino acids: CASSLSFGETQYF. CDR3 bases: TGTGCCAGCAGCTTATCTTTTGGAGAGACCCAGTACTTC.

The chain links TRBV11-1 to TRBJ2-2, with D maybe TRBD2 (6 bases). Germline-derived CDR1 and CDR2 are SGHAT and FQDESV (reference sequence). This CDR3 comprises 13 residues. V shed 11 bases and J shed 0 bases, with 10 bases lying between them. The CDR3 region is CAGGTSNTGELFF. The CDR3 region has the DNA TGTGCCGGAGGGACGTCGAACACCGGGGAGCTGTTTTTT.

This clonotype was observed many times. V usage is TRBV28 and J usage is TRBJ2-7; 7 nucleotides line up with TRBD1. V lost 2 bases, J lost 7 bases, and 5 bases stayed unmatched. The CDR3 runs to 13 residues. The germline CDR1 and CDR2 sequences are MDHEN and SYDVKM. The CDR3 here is CASSLQGEWEQYF. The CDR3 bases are TGTGCCAGCAGTTTACAGGGGGAATGGGAGCAGTACTTC.

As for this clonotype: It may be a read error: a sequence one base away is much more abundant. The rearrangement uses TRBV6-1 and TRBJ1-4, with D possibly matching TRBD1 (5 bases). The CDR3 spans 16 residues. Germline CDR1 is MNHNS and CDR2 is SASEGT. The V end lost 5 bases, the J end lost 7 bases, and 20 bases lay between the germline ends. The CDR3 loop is CASSPATNRLGEKLFF. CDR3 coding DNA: TGTGCCAGCAGTCCTGCAACCAACAGGTTGGGTGAAAAACTGTTTTTT.